Included here is one T cell receptor (beta chain) sequence, with context. This sample was taken from a study of identical twins. Per germline, CDR1 DFQATT and CDR2 SNEGSKA (reference sequence). The CDR3 totals 15 residues. V trimming: 6 bases; J trimming: 5 bases; junction bases outside the gene matches: 12. Healthy Caucasians were all of the donors. MiXCR was run by TCRdb on the 5' RACE reads, yielding one entry per CDR3 protein. The sample lists some 330,000 distinct CDR3 sequences; approximately 10% were seen once. Input material: naive T cells sorted from blood. This TCR derives from a woman between 45 and 65 years old in good health. V is TRBV20-1 and J is TRBJ2-4; 8 positions match TRBD2. The chain's CDR3 is CSAGTSLISQNIQYF. The CDR3, as DNA: TGCAGTGCCGGGACTAGTCTAATTAGTCAAAACATTCAGTACTTC.